The TCR beta chain described here comes from a study of shared clonotypes between healthy human individuals (dated by TCRdb to the early 2020s). At the level of the whole study: The cohort comprised a couple of women and a few men aged 18 to 49 years. To estimate repertoire size and how much clonotype sharing occurs between individuals, the study deeply sequenced the blood TCR repertoires of about five healthy adults. Different laboratories and diverse techniques were used to prepare libraries and sequence TCR repertoires, to increase sequencing depth and limit assay-specific biases. Per donor, leukapheresis produced somewhere between about 0.8 and 9 billion PBMCs. Broader findings and caveats from the paper: Sampling was limited to blood, and TCR repertoires in tissue likely differ from TCR repertoires in blood. Because the study included a small number of donors, the genetic and exposure-history diversity represented was limited. Pairwise subsampling led to the expectation that sequencing depth would affect the degree of clonotype sharing among donors.

This clone occurred many times. This clone's antigen is unknown. It has no much larger one-base neighbor in the sample; base qualities were not kept. TCR CDR3 regions were amplified from genomic DNA by multiplex PCR using the deep immunoSEQ assay. Genomic DNA extracted from each cell subset was distributed evenly over all wells of several immunoSEQ 96-well plates, and each plate served as one replicate. For unsorted PBMC, 250 to 300 ng genomic DNA, equal to 25,000 to 35,000 T cell genomes, was loaded into each replicate PCR. Ten immunoSEQ deep assay plates were used to sequence unsorted PBMC genomic DNA. Purified libraries were measured with a Qubit 3.0 fluorometer, size-checked on a Bioanalyzer 2100, and measured again with the KAPA Library Quantification kit. Every immunoSEQ 96-well plate was sequenced on a separate single-read 150-cycle Illumina NextSeq 550 flow cell. Processing in the source paper ran as follows. Because the immunoSEQ output included only junctional sequences and no quality scores, the filtering could not be the same as the filtering used for full-length reads. To assign V/J genes and CDR3, sequences were annotated against IMGT germline references using PyIR, a Python wrapper for IgBLAST v1.9. Reads with weak V/J assignments (E-value above 1e-6), missing CDR3, stop codons, out-of-frame junctions, or ambiguous translated residues were removed. V3J clonotypes were defined as sequences sharing an identical inferred V gene, J gene, and CDR3 amino acid sequence. The percentage overlap between two repertoires was calculated by dividing the number of shared unique clonotypes by the size of the smaller repertoire. Three approaches were used to assess repertoire richness: RTK rarefaction, the Chao1 estimator, and Recon v2.1 estimates of unobserved clonotypes. TCRdb provides this immuneACCESS table in a form limited to in-frame rearrangements. Some clones are lacking; in checked studies, under half of them reflect an unresolved V gene, and why the rest are absent is not known. That table supplies the V and J calls and clone size; D and trimming were determined from the DNA. Counted in this sample were about 460,000 clones; around 77% of them appeared once. The top ten constitute around 11% of the sample.

Healthy HIV-negative adults with no recently reported acute infections or vaccinations were included as donors. All donors were Caucasian adults living in Nashville, Tennessee, USA. For unsorted samples, tens of millions of PBMCs were counted and genomic DNA was extracted with the QIAamp DNA Blood Mini kit. Blood was collected by leukapheresis, and PBMCs were isolated by Ficoll-Histopaque density gradient centrifugation and then cryopreserved in liquid nitrogen vapor phase. This TCR was recovered from a woman aged 40-49 years in good health. Some clones in this sample may be carry-over from other donors' samples. The sample comprised PBMCs.

The CDR3 region reads CASSLRSTDTQYF. The nucleotides read TGTGCCAGCAGCCTAAGATCCACAGATACGCAGTATTTT. The rearrangement joined TRBV4-2 to TRBJ2-3; the D gene identity is not certain. From its cysteine to its phenylalanine, the CDR3 spans 13 amino acids. Only the CDR3 DNA stays, 39 bases, in frame from base 1. The germline V gene supplies CDR1 LGHNA and CDR2 YNFKEQ. V loses 4 bases of germline sequence and J loses 2 bases, and the interval between the two ends is 7 bases.